This T cell receptor (beta chain) was identified during a study of CXCR3-negative and CXCR3-positive naive CD8 T cells. cDNA libraries for TRB were generated by 5' RACE incorporating UMI labels. TCRdb reprocessed the 5' RACE reads, with one entry per CDR3 protein and no DNA. The sample table sets out tens of thousands of distinct CDR3 sequences. This CDR3 contains 15 residues. Material for sequencing was memory CD8+ T cells from blood. This TCR came from a human donor in good health. Some clones in this sample may be carry-over from other donors' samples. The chain carries TRBV12-3 or TRBV12-4 and TRBJ2-2; TCRdb's D gene call, TRBD1, goes unchecked for lack of DNA. CDR3 sequence reads: CASRGRGGNTGELFF.